Below, 10 T cell receptor beta chains from the same sample are listed, as sequenced in a study of PD-L1 blockade in urothelial cancer. Here immunoSEQ multiplex PCR was the method, and the copy in TCRdb shows in-frame clones only, minus some. The sample consists of some 66,000 clones, approximately 83% of them appearing once. Time point defined: pretreatment peripheral blood. This sample comprised PBMCs, obtained around atezolizumab (anti-PD-L1) treatment. The receptor source for this set is a man aged 55 to 70 with urothelial cancer.

This clone was detected only once. V is TRBV7-9 and J is TRBJ2-7; D perhaps matches TRBD1 (6 bases). The V gene lost 4 bases and the J gene lost 9 bases, with 16 bases spanning the gap. The CDR3 is made up of 13 amino acids. Per the germline V gene, CDR1 is SEHNR and CDR2 is FQNEAQ (reference sequence). The chain's CDR3 is CASSYGQSTRQYF. The CDR3, as DNA: TGTGCCAGCAGCTACGGACAGTCTACGAGGCAGTACTTC.

The V and J genes are TRBV2 and TRBJ2-1, with D tentatively TRBD2 (5 bases). V was trimmed by 6 bases and J by 4 bases, leaving 16 bases between them. The CDR3 loop spans 15 amino acids. CDR1 and CDR2 from the germline V gene are SNHLY and FYNNEI. The CDR3 is CASRRISTRYNEQFF. CDR3 bases: TGTGCCAGCAGACGAATTTCCACTAGGTACAATGAGCAGTTCTTC.

This chain links TRBV27 with TRBJ2-1; 9 bases fit TRBD1. The CDR3 spans 15 residues. Unmatched junction bases numbered 5, after V lost 6 bases and J lost 2 bases. The V gene's germline CDR1 is MNHEY and CDR2 SMNVEV (reference sequence). The CDR3: CASSRQGEPYNEQFF. The CDR3 coding sequence is TGTGCCAGCAGCCGACAGGGGGAACCCTACAATGAGCAGTTCTTC.

V gene TRBV9 combines with J gene TRBJ2-3; 8 nucleotides line up with TRBD1. The germline V gene encodes CDR1 SGDLS and CDR2 YYNGEE. Trimming at V came to 0 bases and at J to 2 bases, leaving 5 bases not matched to a gene. The CDR3 consists of 16 residues. The CDR3: CASSVVAGGLTDTQYF. CDR3 DNA sequence: TGTGCCAGCAGCGTAGTGGCAGGGGGCCTCACAGATACGCAGTATTTT.

The rearrangement uses TRBV18 and TRBJ2-1, with 8 bases fitting TRBD2. V was clipped by 4 bases and J by 5 bases; unmatched bases: 13. The CDR3 is made up of 17 amino acids. CDR1 and CDR2 from the germline V gene are KGHSH and LQKENI. The chain's CDR3 is CASSLAAGVSGDNEQFF. The DNA of the CDR3 is TGTGCCAGCTCACTGGCGGCAGGGGTTAGCGGGGACAATGAGCAGTTCTTC.

V and J are TRBV4-3 and TRBJ2-3, with 8 bases lining up with TRBD2. This CDR3 is built from 16 residues. V lost 0 bases and J lost 1; bases outside the gene matches: 3. The V gene's germline CDR1 is LGHNA and CDR2 YSLEER. The CDR3 is CASSQDTSGGTDTQYF. In DNA, the CDR3 is TGCGCCAGCAGCCAAGATACTAGCGGAGGCACAGATACGCAGTATTTT.

V gene TRBV6-1 combines with J gene TRBJ1-5; 10 nucleotides match TRBD1. V lost 5 bases to trimming and J lost 7 bases; unmatched junction nucleotides: 8. The CDR3 is made up of 15 amino acids. Germline CDR1 and CDR2: MNHNS and SASEGT. The CDR3 DNA reads as TGTGCCAGCAGTTCAACCCGGGACAGGGGACAGCCCCAGCATTTT. This encodes CASSSTRDRGQPQHF.

The chain combines TRBV19 with TRBJ1-1; perhaps TRBD1 as D (6 bases). The V and J ends lost 4 bases and 2 bases respectively, with 8 bases between them. From germline, CDR1 is LNHDA and CDR2 SQIVND (reference sequence). The CDR3 has 13 residues. The CDR3 DNA reads TGTGCCAGTAGTACGACAGGTAACACTGAAGCTTTCTTT. Encoded protein: CASSTTGNTEAFF.

The V and J genes are TRBV5-1 and TRBJ2-7; 12 bases map to TRBD2. In germline, CDR1 is SGHRS, CDR2 YFSETQ. There are 15 residues in the CDR3. The trim removed 0 bases at V and 5 bases at J, leaving 3 bases unmatched. CDR3 region: CASSLASGGAHEQYF. CDR3 bases: TGCGCCAGCAGCTTGGCTAGCGGGGGGGCCCACGAGCAGTACTTC. The whole variable domain, remainder taken from reference TRBV5-1 and TRBJ2-7, is KAGVTQTPRYLIKTRGQQVTLSCSPISGHRSVSWYQQTPGQGLQFLFEYFSETQRNKGNFPGRFSGRQFSNSRSEMNVSTLELGDSALYLCASSLASGGAHEQYFGPGTRLTVT.

This clone has a single count. The chain has TRBV18 and TRBJ1-1, with 7 bases matching TRBD1. V shed 4 bases and J 1 base; nucleotides not matched to a gene: 3. The CDR3 length is 14 residues. Germline values: CDR1 KGHSH, CDR2 LQKENI. The CDR3 is CASSRDRENTEAFF. The CDR3 DNA sequence: TGTGCCAGCTCACGAGACAGGGAGAACACTGAAGCTTTCTTT.